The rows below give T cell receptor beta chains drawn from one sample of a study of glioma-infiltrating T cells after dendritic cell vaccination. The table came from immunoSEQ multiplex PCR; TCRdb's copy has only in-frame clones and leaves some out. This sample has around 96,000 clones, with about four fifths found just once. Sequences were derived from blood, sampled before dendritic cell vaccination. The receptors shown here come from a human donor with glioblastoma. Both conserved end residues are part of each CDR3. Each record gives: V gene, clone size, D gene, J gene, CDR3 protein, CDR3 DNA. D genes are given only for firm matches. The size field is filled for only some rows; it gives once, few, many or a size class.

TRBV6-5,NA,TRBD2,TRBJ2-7,CASRTVWEGLGEQYF,TGTGCCAGCAGGACCGTGTGGGAGGGCCTTGGCGAGCAGTACTTC
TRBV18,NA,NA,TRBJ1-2,CASSPLYRENRNYGYTF,TGTGCCAGCTCACCACTTTACAGGGAAAACCGTAACTATGGCTACACCTTC
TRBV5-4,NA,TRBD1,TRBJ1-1,CASSNQGATEAFF,TGTGCCAGCAGCAACCAGGGGGCCACTGAAGCTTTCTTT
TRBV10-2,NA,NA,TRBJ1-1,CASSEGPNTEAFF,TGCGCCAGCAGTGAGGGCCCAAACACTGAAGCTTTCTTT
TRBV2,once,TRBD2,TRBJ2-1,CASRETGGWVSEQFF,TGTGCCAGCAGGGAAACGGGGGGATGGGTCTCTGAGCAGTTCTTC
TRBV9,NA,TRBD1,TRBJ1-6,CASSTRTGKDNSPLHF,TGTGCCAGCAGCACCAGGACAGGGAAAGATAATTCACCCCTCCACTTT
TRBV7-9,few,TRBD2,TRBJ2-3,CASSLGLAGADTQYF,TGTGCCAGCAGCTTAGGACTAGCGGGAGCAGATACGCAGTATTTT
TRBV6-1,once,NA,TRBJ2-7,CASSEAREQYF,TGTGCCAGCAGTGAAGCGCGGGAGCAGTACTTC
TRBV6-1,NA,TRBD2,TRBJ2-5,CASSESGGGQETQYF,TGTGCCAGCAGTGAAAGCGGGGGGGGCCAAGAGACCCAGTACTTC
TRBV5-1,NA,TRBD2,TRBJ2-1,CASSWGTTDNEQFF,TGCGCCAGCAGCTGGGGGACTACAGACAATGAGCAGTTCTTC
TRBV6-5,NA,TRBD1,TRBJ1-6,CASSSWTGGSPLHF,TGTGCCAGCAGTTCTTGGACAGGGGGCTCACCCCTCCACTTT
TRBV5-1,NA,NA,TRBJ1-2,CASSYTVNTGVVTLYTF,TGCGCCAGCAGCTATACCGTAAACACAGGAGTAGTGACTCTCTACACCTTC
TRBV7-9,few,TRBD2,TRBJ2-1,CASRLAGGEEQFF,TGTGCCAGCAGACTAGCGGGAGGGGAAGAGCAGTTCTTC
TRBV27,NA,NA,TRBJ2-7,CASSWLPEYEQYF,TGTGCCAGCAGTTGGCTTCCGGAGTACGAGCAGTACTTC
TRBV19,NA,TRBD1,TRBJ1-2,CASSIPRDRDRNYGYTF,TGTGCCAGTAGTATCCCTCGTGACAGGGACAGGAACTATGGCTACACCTTC
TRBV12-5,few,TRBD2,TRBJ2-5,CASGFLAGSANKEETQYF,TGTGCTAGTGGTTTTCTAGCGGGGAGTGCGAATAAGGAAGAGACCCAGTACTTC
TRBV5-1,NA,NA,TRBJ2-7,CASSFGRLRGEQYF,TGCGCCAGCAGCTTCGGTCGACTTCGGGGCGAGCAGTACTTC
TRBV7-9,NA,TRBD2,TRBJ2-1,CASSPDSRTSGETYNEQFF,TGTGCCAGCAGCCCCGATTCTAGGACTAGCGGGGAGACCTACAATGAGCAGTTCTTC
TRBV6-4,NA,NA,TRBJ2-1,CASSKYELNEQFF,TGTGCCAGCAGTAAGTACGAGCTCAATGAGCAGTTCTTC
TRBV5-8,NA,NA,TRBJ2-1,CASSLRGGPRTVANNEQFF,TGTGCCAGCAGCTTGAGGGGGGGACCCAGGACCGTCGCTAACAATGAGCAGTTCTTC
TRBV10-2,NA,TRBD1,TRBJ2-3,CASNRDRDTDTQYF,TGCGCCAGCAATCGGGACAGGGACACAGATACGCAGTATTTT
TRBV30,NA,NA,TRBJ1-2,CAWSYRIDYGYTF,TGTGCCTGGAGTTACAGGATAGACTATGGCTACACCTTC
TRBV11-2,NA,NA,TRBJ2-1,CASSFDRTYNEQFF,TGTGCCAGCAGCTTCGACAGGACTTACAATGAGCAGTTCTTC
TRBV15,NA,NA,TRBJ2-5,CATSEGIQETQYF,TGTGCCACCAGTGAGGGTATCCAAGAGACCCAGTACTTC
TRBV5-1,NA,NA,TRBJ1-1,CASSPGLAAREDTEAFF,TGCGCCAGCAGCCCCGGGTTGGCGGCCAGGGAGGACACTGAAGCTTTCTTT
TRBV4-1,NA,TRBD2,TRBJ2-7,CASSQGASGGGGGEQYF,TGCGCCAGCAGCCAAGGTGCCTCGGGGGGGGGTGGAGGCGAGCAGTACTTC
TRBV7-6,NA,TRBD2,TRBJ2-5,CASSWRGGGETQYF,TGTGCCAGCAGTTGGCGGGGGGGCGGGGAGACCCAGTACTTC
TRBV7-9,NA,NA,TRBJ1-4,CASSLPQKKLFF,TGTGCCAGCAGCTTACCACAGAAAAAACTGTTTTTT
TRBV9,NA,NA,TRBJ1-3,CASSAAAGITGNTIYF,TGTGCCAGCAGCGCCGCCGCAGGGATTACTGGAAACACCATATATTTT
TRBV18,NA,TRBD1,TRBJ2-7,CASSPPWRTGGYEQYF,TGTGCCAGCTCACCGCCCTGGCGGACAGGGGGCTACGAGCAGTACTTC
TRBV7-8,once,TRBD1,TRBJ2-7,CASSHWDSYEQYF,TGTGCCAGCAGCCACTGGGACAGCTACGAGCAGTACTTC
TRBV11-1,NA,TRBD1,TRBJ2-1,CASSRQGYEQFF,TGTGCCAGCAGCCGACAGGGCTACGAGCAGTTCTTC
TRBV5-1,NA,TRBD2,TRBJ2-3,CASSLASGRASDTQYF,TGCGCCAGCAGCTTGGCAAGCGGGAGGGCCAGTGATACGCAGTATTTT
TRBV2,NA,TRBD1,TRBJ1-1,CASRLGTVTNTEAFF,TGTGCCAGCAGGCTGGGGACAGTTACTAACACTGAAGCTTTCTTT
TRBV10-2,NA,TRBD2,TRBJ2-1,CASSDPGLAGEQFF,TGCGCCAGCAGTGACCCCGGACTAGCGGGTGAGCAGTTCTTC
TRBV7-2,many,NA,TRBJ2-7,CASSPSVAGYEQYF,TGTGCCAGCAGCCCCTCGGTGGCGGGGTACGAGCAGTACTTC
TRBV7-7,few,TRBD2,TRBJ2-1,CASSLGLTSGLQDEQFF,TGTGCTAGCAGCTTAGGGTTGACTAGCGGGCTACAAGATGAGCAGTTCTTC
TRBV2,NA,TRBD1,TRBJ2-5,CASSESVRGTGAQETQYF,TGTGCCAGCAGTGAAAGCGTGCGGGGGACAGGGGCACAAGAGACCCAGTACTTC
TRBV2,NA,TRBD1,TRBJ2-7,CASGSKGQGAYEQYF,TGTGCCAGCGGGTCGAAAGGACAGGGCGCCTACGAGCAGTACTTC
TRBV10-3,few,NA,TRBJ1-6,CAIRGPSDNSPLHF,TGTGCCATCAGGGGCCCTTCTGATAATTCACCCCTCCACTTT
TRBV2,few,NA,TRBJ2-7,CASTTDIHEQYF,TGTGCCAGCACAACAGATATCCACGAGCAGTACTTC
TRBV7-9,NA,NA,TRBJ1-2,CASSLDGGLGDYGYTF,TGTGCCAGCAGCTTAGATGGCGGACTGGGCGACTATGGCTACACCTTC
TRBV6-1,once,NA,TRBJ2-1,CASSERILSGNEQFF,TGTGCCAGCAGTGAACGAATCCTTAGTGGCAATGAGCAGTTCTTC
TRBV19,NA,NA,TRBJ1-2,CASSITRDGYTF,TGTGCCAGTAGTATTACCAGGGATGGCTACACCTTC
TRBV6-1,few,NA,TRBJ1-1,CASTLTRNTEAFF,TGTGCCAGCACCTTGACAAGGAACACTGAAGCTTTCTTT
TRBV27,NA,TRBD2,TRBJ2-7,CASSLWASGGDEQYF,TGTGCCAGCAGTTTATGGGCTAGCGGGGGCGACGAGCAGTACTTC
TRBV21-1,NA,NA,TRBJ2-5,CASSSRGPGGAETQYF,TGTGCCAGCAGCTCGAGGGGGCCAGGGGGCGCAGAGACCCAGTACTTC
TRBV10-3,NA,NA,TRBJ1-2,CASQQEAGSYGYTF,TGTGCCTCCCAGCAGGAGGCCGGAAGCTATGGCTACACCTTC
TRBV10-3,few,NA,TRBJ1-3,CAISLTAKGNTIYF,TGTGCCATCTCCCTGACAGCAAAAGGAAACACCATATATTTT
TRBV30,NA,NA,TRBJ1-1,CAWSVQVRTEAFF,TGTGCCTGGAGTGTCCAGGTAAGGACTGAAGCTTTCTTT
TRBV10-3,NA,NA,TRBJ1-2,CAIRTPSGSYGYTF,TGTGCCATCAGGACTCCCTCTGGGTCCTATGGCTACACCTTC
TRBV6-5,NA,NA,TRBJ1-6,CASSEGGERSPLHF,TGTGCCAGCAGTGAAGGGGGTGAGCGATCACCCCTCCACTTT
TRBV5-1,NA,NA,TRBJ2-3,CASSLASGGGLLSTDTQYF,TGCGCCAGCAGCTTGGCCAGTGGCGGAGGCCTGCTTAGCACAGATACGCAGTATTTT